The T cell receptor beta chain described here comes from a study of T cells in Graves' hyperthyroidism and ophthalmopathy. Study outcomes and limitations: Most thyroid clonotypes expanded above 0.001 appeared in blood too.

Aged 18 to 65, the patients had hyperthyroidism that was newly diagnosed and had lasted under 2 months. Pregnant or lactating patients were excluded, as were those with uncontrolled infection or other autoimmune disease. Isolation of PBMCs was performed on around 9.3 ml fresh peripheral blood. The table lists this clonotype with many counts. Antigen: not known. RNA transcripts provided the source from which TCR beta CDR3 regions were amplified. The TCR CDR3 first-round RT-PCR relied on the HTBI primer set. Each CDR3 protein gets one entry after TCRdb re-called the multiplex PCR reads with MiXCR. Among about 360,000 distinct CDR3 sequences listed, over 10% were seen once. The receptor comes from a woman under 30 with Graves' hyperthyroidism. Sequencing was performed on blood.

CDR3 amino acids: CASSFLSYEQYF. Written as DNA, the CDR3 is TGTGCCAGCAGTTTTCTATCCTACGAGCAGTACTTC. The rearrangement joins TRBV28 to TRBJ2-7; no reliable D call. The length of the CDR3 is 12 residues. V was trimmed by 3 bases and J by 1 base, leaving 4 bases between them. Germline V lookup: CDR1 MDHEN, CDR2 SYDVKM.